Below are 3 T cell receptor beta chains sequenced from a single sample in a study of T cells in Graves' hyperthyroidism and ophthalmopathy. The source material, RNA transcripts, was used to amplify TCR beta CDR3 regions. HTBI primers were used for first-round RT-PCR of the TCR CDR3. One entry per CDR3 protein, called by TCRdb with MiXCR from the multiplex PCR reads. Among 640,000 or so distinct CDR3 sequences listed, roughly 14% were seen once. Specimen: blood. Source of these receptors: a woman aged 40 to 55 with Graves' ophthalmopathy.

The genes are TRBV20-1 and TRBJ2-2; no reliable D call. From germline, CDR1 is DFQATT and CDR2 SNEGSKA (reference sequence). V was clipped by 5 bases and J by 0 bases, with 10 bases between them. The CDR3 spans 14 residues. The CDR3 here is CSAGPSANTGELFF. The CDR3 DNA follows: TGCAGTGCTGGCCCCAGCGCGAACACCGGGGAGCTGTTTTTT.

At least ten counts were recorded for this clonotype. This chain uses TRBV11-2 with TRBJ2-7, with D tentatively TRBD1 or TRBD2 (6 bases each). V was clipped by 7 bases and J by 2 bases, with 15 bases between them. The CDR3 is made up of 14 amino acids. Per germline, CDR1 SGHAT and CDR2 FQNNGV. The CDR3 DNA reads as TGTGCCAGCACCAACCGGGGGACAACCTACGAGCAGTACTTC. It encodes CASTNRGTTYEQYF.

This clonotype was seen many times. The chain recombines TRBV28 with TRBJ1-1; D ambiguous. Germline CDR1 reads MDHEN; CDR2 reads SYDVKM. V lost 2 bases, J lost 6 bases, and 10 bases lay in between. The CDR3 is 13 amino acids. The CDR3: CASSLSADAEAFF. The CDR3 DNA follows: TGTGCCAGCAGTTTAAGCGCAGACGCTGAAGCTTTCTTT.